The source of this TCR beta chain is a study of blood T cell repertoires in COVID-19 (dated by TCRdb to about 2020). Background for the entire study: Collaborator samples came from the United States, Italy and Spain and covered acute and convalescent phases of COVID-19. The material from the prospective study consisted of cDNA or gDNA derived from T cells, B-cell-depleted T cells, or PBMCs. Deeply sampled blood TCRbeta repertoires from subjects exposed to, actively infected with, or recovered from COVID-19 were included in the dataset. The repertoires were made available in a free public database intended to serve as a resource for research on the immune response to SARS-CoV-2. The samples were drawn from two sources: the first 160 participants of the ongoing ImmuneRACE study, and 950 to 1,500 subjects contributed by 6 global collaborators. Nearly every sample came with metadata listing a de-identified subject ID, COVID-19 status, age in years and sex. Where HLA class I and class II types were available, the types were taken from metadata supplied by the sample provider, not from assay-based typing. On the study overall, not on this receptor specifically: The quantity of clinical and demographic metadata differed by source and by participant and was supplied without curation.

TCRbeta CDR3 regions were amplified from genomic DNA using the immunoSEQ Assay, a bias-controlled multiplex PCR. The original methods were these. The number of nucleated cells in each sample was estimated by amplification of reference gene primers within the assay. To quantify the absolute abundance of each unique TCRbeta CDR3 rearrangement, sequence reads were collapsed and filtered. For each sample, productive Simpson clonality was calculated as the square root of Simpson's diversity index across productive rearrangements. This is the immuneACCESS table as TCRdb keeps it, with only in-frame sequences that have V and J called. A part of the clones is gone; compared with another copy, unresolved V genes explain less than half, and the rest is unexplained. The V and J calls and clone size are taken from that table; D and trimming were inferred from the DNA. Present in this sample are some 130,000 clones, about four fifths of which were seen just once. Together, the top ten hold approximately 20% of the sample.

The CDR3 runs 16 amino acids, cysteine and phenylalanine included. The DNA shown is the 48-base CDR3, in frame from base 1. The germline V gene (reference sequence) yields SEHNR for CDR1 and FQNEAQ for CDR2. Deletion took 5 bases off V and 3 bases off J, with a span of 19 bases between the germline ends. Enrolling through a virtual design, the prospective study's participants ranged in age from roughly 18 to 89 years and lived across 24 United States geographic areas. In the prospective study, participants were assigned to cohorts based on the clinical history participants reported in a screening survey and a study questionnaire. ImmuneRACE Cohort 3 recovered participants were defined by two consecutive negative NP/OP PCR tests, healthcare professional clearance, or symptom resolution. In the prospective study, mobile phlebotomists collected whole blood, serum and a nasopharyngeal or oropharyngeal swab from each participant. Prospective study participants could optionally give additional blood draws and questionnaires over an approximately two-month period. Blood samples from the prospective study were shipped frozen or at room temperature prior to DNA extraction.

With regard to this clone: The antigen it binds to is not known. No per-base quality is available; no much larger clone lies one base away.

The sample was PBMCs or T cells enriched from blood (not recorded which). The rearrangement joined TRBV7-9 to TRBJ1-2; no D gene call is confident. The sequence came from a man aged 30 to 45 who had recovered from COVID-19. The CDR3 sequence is CASSPQEGPTYYGYTF. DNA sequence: TGTGCCAGCAGCCCCCAAGAGGGCCCGACCTACTATGGCTACACCTTC.